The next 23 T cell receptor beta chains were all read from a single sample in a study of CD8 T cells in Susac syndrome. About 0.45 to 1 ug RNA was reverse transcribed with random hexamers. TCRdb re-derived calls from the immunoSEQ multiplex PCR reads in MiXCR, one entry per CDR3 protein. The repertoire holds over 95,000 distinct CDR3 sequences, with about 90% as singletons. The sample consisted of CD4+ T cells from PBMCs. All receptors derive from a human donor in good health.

CDR3 amino acids: CAISDATGGRTGELFF. The CDR3 region has the DNA TGTGCCATCAGTGATGCGACAGGGGGTAGAACCGGGGAGCTGTTTTTT. The chain has TRBV10-3 and TRBJ2-2; 9 nucleotides line up with TRBD1. CDR1 and CDR2 from the germline V gene are ENHRY and SYGVKD. The CDR3 loop spans 16 amino acids. V lost 3 bases and J lost 5; bases outside the gene matches: 7.

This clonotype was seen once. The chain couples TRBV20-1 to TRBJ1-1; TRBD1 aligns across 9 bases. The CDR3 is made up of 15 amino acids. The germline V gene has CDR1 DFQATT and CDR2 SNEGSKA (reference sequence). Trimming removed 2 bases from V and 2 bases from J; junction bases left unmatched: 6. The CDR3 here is CSARIEGQGNTEAFF. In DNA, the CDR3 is TGCAGTGCTAGAATAGAGGGACAGGGAAACACTGAAGCTTTCTTT.

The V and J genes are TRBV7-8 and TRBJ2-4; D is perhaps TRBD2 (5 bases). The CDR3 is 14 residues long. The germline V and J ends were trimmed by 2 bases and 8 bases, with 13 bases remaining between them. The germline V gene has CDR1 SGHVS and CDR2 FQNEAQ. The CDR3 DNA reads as TGTGCCAGCAGCTTAACAACGAGGGCCCACATTCAGTACTTC. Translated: CASSLTTRAHIQYF. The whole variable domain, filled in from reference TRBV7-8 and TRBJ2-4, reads GAGVSQSPRYKVAKRGQDVALRCDPISGHVSLFWYQQALGQGPEFLTYFQNEAQLDKSGLPSDRFFAERPEGSVSTLKIQRTQQEDSAVYLCASSLTTRAHIQYFGAGTRLSVL.

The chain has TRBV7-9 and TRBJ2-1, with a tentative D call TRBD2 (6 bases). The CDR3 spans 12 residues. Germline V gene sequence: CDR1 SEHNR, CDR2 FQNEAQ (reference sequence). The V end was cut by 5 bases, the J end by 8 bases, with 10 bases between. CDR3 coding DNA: TGTGCCAGCAGCATTAGCGGCGATGAGCAGTTCTTC. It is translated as CASSISGDEQFF.

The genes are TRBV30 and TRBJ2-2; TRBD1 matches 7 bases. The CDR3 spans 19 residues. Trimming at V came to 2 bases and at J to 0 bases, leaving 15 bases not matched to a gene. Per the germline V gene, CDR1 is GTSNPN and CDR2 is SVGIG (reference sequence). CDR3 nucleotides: TGTGCCTGGAGTCCCATACCTTGGACAGGTTTAGCGAACACCGGGGAGCTGTTTTTT. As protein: CAWSPIPWTGLANTGELFF.

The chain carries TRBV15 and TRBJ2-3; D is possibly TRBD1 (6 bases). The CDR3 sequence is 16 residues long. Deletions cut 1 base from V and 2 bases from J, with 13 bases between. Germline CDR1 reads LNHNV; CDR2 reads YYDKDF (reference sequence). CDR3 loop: CATSRGQADHTDTQYF. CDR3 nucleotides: TGTGCCACCAGCAGAGGACAGGCCGACCACACAGATACGCAGTATTTT.

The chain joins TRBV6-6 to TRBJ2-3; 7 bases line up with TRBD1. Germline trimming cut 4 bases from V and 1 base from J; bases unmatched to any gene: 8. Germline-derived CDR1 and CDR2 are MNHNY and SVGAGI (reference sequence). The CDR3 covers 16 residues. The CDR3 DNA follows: TGTGCCAGCAGTTCTAGACAGGGTGGGGGCACAGATACGCAGTATTTT. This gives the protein CASSSRQGGGTDTQYF.

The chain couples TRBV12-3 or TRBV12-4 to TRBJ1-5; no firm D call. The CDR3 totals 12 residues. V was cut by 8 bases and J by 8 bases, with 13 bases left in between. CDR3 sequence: CASQYGREPQHF. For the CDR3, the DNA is TGTGCCAGCCAATACGGTCGGGAGCCCCAGCATTTT.

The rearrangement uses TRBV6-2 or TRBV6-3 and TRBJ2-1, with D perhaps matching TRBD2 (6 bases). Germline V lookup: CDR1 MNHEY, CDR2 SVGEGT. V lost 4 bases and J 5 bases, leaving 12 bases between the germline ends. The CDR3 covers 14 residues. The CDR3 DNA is TGTGCCAGCAGTTTGGCGGGACGAAACAATGAGCAGTTCTTC. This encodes CASSLAGRNNEQFF.

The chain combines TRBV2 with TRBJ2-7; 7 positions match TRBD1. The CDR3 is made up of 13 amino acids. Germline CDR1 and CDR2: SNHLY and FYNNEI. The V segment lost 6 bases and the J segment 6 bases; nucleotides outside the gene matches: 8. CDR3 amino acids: CASRLTGMGEQYF. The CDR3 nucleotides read TGTGCCAGCAGATTGACAGGGATGGGCGAGCAGTACTTC.

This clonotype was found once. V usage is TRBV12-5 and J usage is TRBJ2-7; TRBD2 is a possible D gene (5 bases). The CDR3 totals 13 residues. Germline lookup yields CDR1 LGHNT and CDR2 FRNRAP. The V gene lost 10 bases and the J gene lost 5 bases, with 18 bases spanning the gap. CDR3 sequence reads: CAISEAGSDEQYF. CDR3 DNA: TGTGCTATCTCGGAGGCGGGTTCTGACGAGCAGTACTTC. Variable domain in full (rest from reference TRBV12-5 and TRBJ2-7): DARVTQTPRHKVTEMGQEVTMRCQPILGHNTVFWYRQTMMQGLELLAYFRNRAPLDDSGMPKDRFSAEMPDATLATLKIQPSEPRDSAVYFCAISEAGSDEQYFGPGTRLTVT.

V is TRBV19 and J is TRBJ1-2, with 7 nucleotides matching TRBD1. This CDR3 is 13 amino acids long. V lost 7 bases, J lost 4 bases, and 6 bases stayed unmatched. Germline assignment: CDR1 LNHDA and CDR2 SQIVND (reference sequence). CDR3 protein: CASKVRGGYGYTF. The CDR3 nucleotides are TGTGCCAGTAAGGTCAGGGGGGGCTATGGCTACACCTTC.

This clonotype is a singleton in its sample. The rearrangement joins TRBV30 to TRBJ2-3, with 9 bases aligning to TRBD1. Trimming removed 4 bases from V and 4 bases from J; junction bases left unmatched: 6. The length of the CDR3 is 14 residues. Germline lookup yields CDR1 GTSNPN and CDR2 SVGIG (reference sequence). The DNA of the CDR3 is TGTGCCTGGACGGGGACAGGGCGCGCAGATACGCAGTATTTT. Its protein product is CAWTGTGRADTQYF.

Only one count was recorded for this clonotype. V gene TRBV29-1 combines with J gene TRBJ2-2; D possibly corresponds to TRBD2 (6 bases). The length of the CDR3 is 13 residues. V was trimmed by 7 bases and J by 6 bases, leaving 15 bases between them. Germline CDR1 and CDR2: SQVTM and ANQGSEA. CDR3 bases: TGCAGCGCCTCGGCCGGGGAGGCCGGGGAGCTGTTTTTT. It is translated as CSASAGEAGELFF.

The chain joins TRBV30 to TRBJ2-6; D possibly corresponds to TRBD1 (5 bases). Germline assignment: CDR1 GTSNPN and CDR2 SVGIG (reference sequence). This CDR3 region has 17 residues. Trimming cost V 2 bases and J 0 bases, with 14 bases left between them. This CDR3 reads CAWSRGRTGSGANVLTF. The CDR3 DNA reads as TGTGCCTGGAGTAGGGGCAGAACCGGCTCTGGGGCCAACGTCCTGACTTTC. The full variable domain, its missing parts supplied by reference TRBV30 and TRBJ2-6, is SQTIHQWPATLVQPVGSPLSLECTVEGTSNPNLYWYRQAAGRGLQLLFYSVGIGQISSEVPQNLSASRPQDRQFILSSKKLLLSDSGFYLCAWSRGRTGSGANVLTFGAGSRLTVL.

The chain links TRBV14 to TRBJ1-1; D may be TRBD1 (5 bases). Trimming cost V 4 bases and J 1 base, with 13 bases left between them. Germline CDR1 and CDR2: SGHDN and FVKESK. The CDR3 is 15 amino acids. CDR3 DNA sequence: TGTGCCAGCAGCCTCCTGACAGCTACGAACACTGAAGCTTTCTTT. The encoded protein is CASSLLTATNTEAFF.

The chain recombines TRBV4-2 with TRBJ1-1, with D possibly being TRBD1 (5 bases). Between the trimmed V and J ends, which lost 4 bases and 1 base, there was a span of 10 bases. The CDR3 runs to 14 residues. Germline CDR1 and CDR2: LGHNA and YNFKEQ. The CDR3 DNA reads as TGTGCCAGCAGCCCGGGGGTACGGAACACTGAAGCTTTCTTT. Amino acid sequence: CASSPGVRNTEAFF.

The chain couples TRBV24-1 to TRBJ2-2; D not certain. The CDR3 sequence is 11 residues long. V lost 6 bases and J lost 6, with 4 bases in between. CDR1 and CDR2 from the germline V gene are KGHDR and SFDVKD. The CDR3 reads CATSSAGELFF. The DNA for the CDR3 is TGTGCCACCAGTTCCGCCGGGGAGCTGTTTTTT.

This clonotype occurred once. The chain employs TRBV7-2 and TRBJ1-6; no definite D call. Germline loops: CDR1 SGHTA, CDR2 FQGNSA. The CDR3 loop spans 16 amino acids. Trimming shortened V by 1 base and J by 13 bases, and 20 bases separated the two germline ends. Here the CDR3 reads CASSLGGRTVPIPLHF. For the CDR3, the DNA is TGTGCCAGCAGCTTAGGCGGCCGAACGGTACCGATTCCCCTCCACTTT.

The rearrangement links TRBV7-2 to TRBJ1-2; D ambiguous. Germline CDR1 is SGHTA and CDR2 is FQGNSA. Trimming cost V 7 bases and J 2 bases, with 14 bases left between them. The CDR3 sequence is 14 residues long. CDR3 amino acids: CASTYSRLNYGYTF. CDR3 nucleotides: TGTGCCAGCACCTACAGCCGCCTAAACTATGGCTACACCTTC.

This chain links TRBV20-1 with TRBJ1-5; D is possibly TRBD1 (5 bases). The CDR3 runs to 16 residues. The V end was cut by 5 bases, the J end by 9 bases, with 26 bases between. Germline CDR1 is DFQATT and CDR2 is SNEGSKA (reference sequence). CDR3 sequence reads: CSASDRGAGILRPQHF. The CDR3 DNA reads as TGCAGTGCTTCTGATCGGGGCGCCGGTATCCTTAGGCCCCAGCATTTT.

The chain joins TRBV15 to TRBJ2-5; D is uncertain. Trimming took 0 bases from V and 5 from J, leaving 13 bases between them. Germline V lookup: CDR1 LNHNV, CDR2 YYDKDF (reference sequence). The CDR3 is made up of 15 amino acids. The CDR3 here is CATSRDQSARETQYF. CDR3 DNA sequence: TGTGCCACCAGCAGAGATCAATCAGCAAGGGAGACCCAGTACTTC.

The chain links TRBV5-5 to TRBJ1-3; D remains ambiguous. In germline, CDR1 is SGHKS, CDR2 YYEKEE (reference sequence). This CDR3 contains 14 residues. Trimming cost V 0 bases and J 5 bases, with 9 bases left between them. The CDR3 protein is CASSLDSTRNTIYF. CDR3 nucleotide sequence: TGTGCCAGCAGCTTGGACTCAACTAGAAACACCATATATTTT.